This TCR beta chain was recovered during a study of siplizumab effects on memory and regulatory T cells. Study-wide results and caveats: Relative to controls at about 27%, mappable alloreactive CD4+ clones exhibited a mean Treg-derived proportion of around 69% with siplizumab.

Note on this clone: What it binds is unknown.

Per-sample assaying covered 95,000 to 100,000 TCR templates. Libraries were prepared by immunoSEQ multiplex PCR; TCRdb keeps only in-frame clonotypes and omits some of them. The sample holds over 50,000 clones; over 65% are singletons and the top ten take roughly 3.8%. Germline V gene lookup returns CDR1 LNHDA and CDR2 SQIVND (reference sequence). J lost 7 bases, V lost 2 bases, and 7 bases had no gene match. The CDR3 consists of 14 residues. The source of this sequence is a human donor in good health. This chain connects TRBV19 to TRBJ1-2, with TRBD1 matching 7 bases. Sequencing was done on a sample of memory CD4+ T cells sorted from blood. Written as DNA, the CDR3 is TGTGCCAGTAGTATAACCGAGGGGGCGCGTGGCTACACCTTC. Translating gives CASSITEGARGYTF. Full variable domain (remainder filled in from reference TRBV19 and TRBJ1-2): DGGITQSPKYLFRKEGQNVTLSCEQNLNHDAMYWYRQDPGQGLRLIYYSQIVNDFQKGDIAEGYSVSREKKESFPLTVTSAQKNPTAFYLCASSITEGARGYTFGSGTRLTVV.